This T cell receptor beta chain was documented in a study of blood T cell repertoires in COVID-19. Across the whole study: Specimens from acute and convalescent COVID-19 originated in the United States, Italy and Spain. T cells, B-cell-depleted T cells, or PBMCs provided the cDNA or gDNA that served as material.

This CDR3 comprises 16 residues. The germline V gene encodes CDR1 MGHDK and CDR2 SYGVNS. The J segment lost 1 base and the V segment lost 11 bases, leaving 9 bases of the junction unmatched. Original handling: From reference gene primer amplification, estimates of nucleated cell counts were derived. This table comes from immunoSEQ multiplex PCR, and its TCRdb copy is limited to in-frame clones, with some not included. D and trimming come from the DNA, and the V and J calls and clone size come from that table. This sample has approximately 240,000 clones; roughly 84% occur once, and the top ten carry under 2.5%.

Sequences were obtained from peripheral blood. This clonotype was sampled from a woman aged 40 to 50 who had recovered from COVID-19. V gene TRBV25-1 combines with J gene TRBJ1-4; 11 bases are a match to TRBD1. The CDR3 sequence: CASRTGGSVTNEKLFF. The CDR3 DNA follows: TGTGCCTCAAGGACAGGGGGCTCAGTAACTAATGAAAAACTGTTTTTT.